This TCR beta chain was captured in a study of blood T cell repertoires in COVID-19. On the study more broadly: PBMCs, B-cell-depleted T cells, or T cells provided the cDNA or gDNA that made up the material.

Produced via immunoSEQ multiplex PCR; TCRdb's table is partial and in-frame only. The table includes about 82,000 clones, around four fifths detected once. The CDR3 runs to 14 residues. Trimming cost V 0 bases and J 8 bases; bases outside gene matches: 4. Germline assignment: CDR1 SGHTA and CDR2 FQGNSA. The TCR originated in a man older than 75 with active or convalescent COVID-19. Sequencing input: peripheral blood. The V gene is TRBV7-2, the J gene TRBJ2-1, with TRBD1 matching 7 bases. CDR3 DNA sequence: TGTGCCAGCAGCTTAGCAGGGGGCTTGGATGAGCAGTTCTTC. This sequence encodes CASSLAGGLDEQFF.